What follows are 8 T cell receptor beta chains derived from one specimen sequenced in a study of shared clonotypes between healthy human individuals. Cells designated naive CD8 were CD45RO-negative and were positively selected for CCR7, with terminally differentiated effector memory CD45RA+ cells excluded. Method: immunoSEQ multiplex PCR; TCRdb's copy keeps in-frame clones and lacks some. The sample lists about 2.1 million clones; about 93% were seen once. Sequencing input: naive CD8+ T cells from PBMCs. Receptors originate from a man aged 18 to 35 in good health. Some clones in this sample may be carry-over from other donors' samples.

The V and J genes are TRBV6-1 and TRBJ1-1; no firm D call. CDR3 length: 15 residues. Germline V lookup: CDR1 MNHNS, CDR2 SASEGT. V lost 2 bases, J lost 6 bases, and 16 bases lay in between. The CDR3 coding sequence is TGTGCCAGCAGTGAACGCGACCCTTTTAGTCCTGAAGCTTTCTTT. It codes for CASSERDPFSPEAFF.

CDR3 residues: CASSLRVSGFEQYF. The DNA for the CDR3 is TGCGCCAGCAGCCTGCGGGTCAGCGGGTTCGAGCAGTACTTC. The chain couples TRBV5-1 to TRBJ2-7; weak D call: TRBD2 (6 bases). The CDR3 is 14 residues long. Trimming stripped 4 bases from V and 6 bases from J, with 17 bases between. CDR1 is SGHRS and CDR2 is YFSETQ in the germline V gene.

The V gene is TRBV6-1, the J gene TRBJ2-7; the match to TRBD2 covers 7 bases. The CDR3 has 12 amino acids. V shed 9 bases, J shed 2 bases, and the junction held 4 bases outside the gene matches. Germline CDR1 is MNHNS and CDR2 is SASEGT. The CDR3: CASRGLPYEQYF. CDR3 bases: TGTGCCAGTAGGGGACTACCCTACGAGCAGTACTTC.

The rearrangement uses TRBV6-5 and TRBJ1-2, with 8 nucleotides matching TRBD1. Germline values: CDR1 MNHEY, CDR2 SVGAGI. The CDR3 has 15 residues. Trimming took 0 bases from V and 4 from J; bases not matched to a gene: 4. The DNA of the CDR3 is TGTGCCAGCAGTTACTCGACAGGGGATGCCTATGGCTACACCTTC. It specifies CASSYSTGDAYGYTF.

V usage is TRBV6-5 and J usage is TRBJ1-4; D is perhaps TRBD1 (6 bases). This CDR3 is 13 amino acids long. The germline CDR1 and CDR2 sequences are MNHEY and SVGAGI. With 6 bases removed from V and 7 bases from J, the gap between germline ends came to 12 bases. This chain's CDR3 is CASSHRGGEKLFF. For the CDR3, the DNA is TGTGCCAGCAGCCACCGAGGGGGTGAAAAACTGTTTTTT.

V gene TRBV5-6 combines with J gene TRBJ2-7; perhaps D is TRBD1 or TRBD2 (5 bases each). This CDR3 is 13 amino acids long. Germline V gives CDR1 SGHDT, CDR2 YYEEEE. Between the trimmed V and J ends, which lost 3 bases and 0 bases, there was a span of 7 bases. CDR3 region: CASSWDLSYEQYF. CDR3 coding DNA: TGTGCCAGCAGCTGGGACCTCTCCTACGAGCAGTACTTC.

The rearrangement joins TRBV19 to TRBJ1-5, with D possibly matching TRBD1 (5 bases). This CDR3 is 15 amino acids long. CDR1 and CDR2 (germline): LNHDA, SQIVND (reference sequence). V gave up 4 bases and J gave up 6 bases, with 16 bases separating them. The CDR3 loop is CASSRGVGWGQPQHF. CDR3 coding DNA: TGTGCCAGTAGTAGAGGGGTTGGGTGGGGTCAGCCCCAGCATTTT. Looking up the rest from reference TRBV19 and TRBJ1-5 gives the full variable domain: DGGITQSPKYLFRKEGQNVTLSCEQNLNHDAMYWYRQDPGQGLRLIYYSQIVNDFQKGDIAEGYSVSREKKESFPLTVTSAQKNPTAFYLCASSRGVGWGQPQHFGDGTRLSIL.

This chain connects TRBV28 to TRBJ1-5, with D uncertain. V shed 1 base and J shed 6 bases, with 16 bases lying between them. Germline CDR1 and CDR2: MDHEN and SYDVKM. The CDR3 covers 16 residues. CDR3 sequence reads: CASSLSSGWGFQPQHF. The CDR3 bases are TGTGCCAGCAGTTTATCCTCCGGGTGGGGTTTTCAGCCCCAGCATTTT.